This T cell receptor (beta chain) was profiled in a study of T-cell memory formation after mild COVID-19. V was cut by 3 bases and J by 0 bases, with 6 bases left in between. CDR1 and CDR2 (germline): SEHNR, FQNEAQ (reference sequence). This CDR3 has 14 residues. TCRdb processed the 5' RACE reads anew with MiXCR; each CDR3 protein has one entry. The sample carries about 180,000 distinct CDR3 sequences, about 18% recorded once. The origin of this receptor is a man between 18 and 29 years old who had mild COVID-19 (a few samples of this study predate the infection). Cell type and time point are not known. Sequenced sample: PBMCs or a T cell subset sorted from them (not recorded which). J is TRBJ1-3 and V is TRBV7-9; D call uncertain. The CDR3 reads CASSFPLSGNTIYF. The CDR3 DNA reads TGTGCCAGCAGCTTCCCACTCTCTGGAAACACCATATATTTT.